This T cell receptor (beta chain) was sequenced during a study of blood T cell repertoires in COVID-19. The data were produced by immunoSEQ multiplex PCR, yet TCRdb's version contains in-frame clones alone and is incomplete. The data contain hundreds of thousands of clones, about nine tenths of them singletons. The CDR3 consists of 16 residues. Between the trimmed V and J ends, which lost 1 base and 0 bases, there was a span of 12 bases. Per the germline V gene, CDR1 is LGHDT and CDR2 is YNNKEL (reference sequence). This sequence originates from a man aged 55 to 70 who had recovered from COVID-19. This chain links TRBV3-1 (or the pseudogene TRBV3-2) with TRBJ1-1, with unresolved D. Sequenced input: PBMCs or T cells enriched from blood (not recorded which). DNA for the CDR3: TGTGCCAGCAGCCAAGCGCGCGGGGTCATGAACACTGAAGCTTTCTTT. This gives the protein CASSQARGVMNTEAFF.